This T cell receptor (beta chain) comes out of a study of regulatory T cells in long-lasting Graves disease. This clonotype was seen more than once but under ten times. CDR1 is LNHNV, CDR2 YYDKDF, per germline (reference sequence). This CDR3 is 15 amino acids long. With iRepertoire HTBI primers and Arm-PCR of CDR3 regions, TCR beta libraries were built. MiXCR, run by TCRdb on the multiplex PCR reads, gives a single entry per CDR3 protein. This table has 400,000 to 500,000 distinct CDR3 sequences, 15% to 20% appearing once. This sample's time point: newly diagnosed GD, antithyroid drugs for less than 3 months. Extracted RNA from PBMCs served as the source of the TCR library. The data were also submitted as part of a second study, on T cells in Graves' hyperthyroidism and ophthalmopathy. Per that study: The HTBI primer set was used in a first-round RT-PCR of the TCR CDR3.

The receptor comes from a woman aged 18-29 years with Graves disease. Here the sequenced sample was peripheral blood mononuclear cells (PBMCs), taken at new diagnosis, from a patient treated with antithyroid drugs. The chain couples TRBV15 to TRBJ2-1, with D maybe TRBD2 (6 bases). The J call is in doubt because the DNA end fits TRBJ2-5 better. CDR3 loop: CATSRDQAGGETQYF. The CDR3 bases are TGTGCCACCAGCAGAGATCAAGCGGGCGGAGAGACCCAGTACTTC.